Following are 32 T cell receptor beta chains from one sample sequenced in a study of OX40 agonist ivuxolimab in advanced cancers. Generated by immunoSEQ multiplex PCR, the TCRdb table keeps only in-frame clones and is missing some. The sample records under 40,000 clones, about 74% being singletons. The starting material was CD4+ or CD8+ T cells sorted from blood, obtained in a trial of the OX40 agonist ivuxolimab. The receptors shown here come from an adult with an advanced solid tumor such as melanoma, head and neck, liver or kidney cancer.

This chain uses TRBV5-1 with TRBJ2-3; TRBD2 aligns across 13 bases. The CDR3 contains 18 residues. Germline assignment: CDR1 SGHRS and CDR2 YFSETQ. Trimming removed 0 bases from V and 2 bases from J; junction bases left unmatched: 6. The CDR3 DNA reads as TGCGCCAGCAGCTTGGTGGGGACTAGCGGGGACCACACAGATACGCAGTATTTT. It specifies CASSLVGTSGDHTDTQYF.

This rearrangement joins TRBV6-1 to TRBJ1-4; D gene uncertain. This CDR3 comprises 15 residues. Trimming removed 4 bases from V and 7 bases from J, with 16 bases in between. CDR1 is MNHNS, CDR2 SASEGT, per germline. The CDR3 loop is CASSVSIGRGEKLFF. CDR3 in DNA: TGTGCCAGCAGTGTATCTATAGGGCGAGGTGAAAAACTGTTTTTT.

The CDR3 here is CASSKEQGGALGYTF. The CDR3 region has the DNA TGTGCCAGCAGCAAAGAACAGGGGGGCGCGCTTGGCTACACCTTC. The chain uses TRBV6-6 and TRBJ1-2; 8 bases map to TRBD1. Germline CDR1 MNHNY, CDR2 SVGAGI (reference sequence). The CDR3 spans 15 residues. V was clipped by 6 bases and J by 7 bases; unmatched bases: 13.

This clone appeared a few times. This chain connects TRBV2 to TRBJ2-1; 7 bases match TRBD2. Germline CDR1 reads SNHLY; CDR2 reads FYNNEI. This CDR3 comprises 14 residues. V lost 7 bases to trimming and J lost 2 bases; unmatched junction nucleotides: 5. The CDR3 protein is CASKSSGAYNEQFF. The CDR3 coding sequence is TGTGCCAGCAAATCTAGCGGAGCCTACAATGAGCAGTTCTTC.

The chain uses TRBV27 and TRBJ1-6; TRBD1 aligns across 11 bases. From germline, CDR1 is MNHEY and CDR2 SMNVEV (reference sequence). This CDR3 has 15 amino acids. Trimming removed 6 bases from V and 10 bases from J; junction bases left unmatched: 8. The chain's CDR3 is CASRTGTGGGSPLHF. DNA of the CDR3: TGTGCCAGCAGGACGGGGACAGGGGGAGGGTCACCCCTCCACTTT.

DNA for the CDR3: TGTGCCAGCAGCATTGCCCTTGGACTGGAGAAAGTCCCAGTCTACGAGCAGTACTTC. This gives the protein CASSIALGLEKVPVYEQYF. V is TRBV21-1 and J is TRBJ2-7; no DNA check was done on the table's D call, TRBD2. TRBV21-1 is marked as a pseudogene. The CDR3 spans 19 residues.

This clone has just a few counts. This CDR3 reads CASSLALSGATDTQYF. In DNA, the CDR3 is TGCGCCAGCAGCTTGGCGCTTAGCGGGGCCACAGATACGCAGTATTTT. The gene calls are TRBV5-1 and TRBJ2-3, with TRBD2 identical over 8 bases. V shed 0 bases, J shed 2 bases, and the junction held 5 bases outside the gene matches. Germline V gene data show CDR1 as SGHRS and CDR2 as YFSETQ. The CDR3 runs 16 residues.

CDR3 sequence (DNA): TGCGCCAGCAGCCAAGTAGGGGGCAATGCTCACATTCAGTACTTC. Protein sequence: CASSQVGGNAHIQYF. The chain recombines TRBV4-1 with TRBJ2-4; 7 nucleotides agree with TRBD1. The CDR3 length is 15 residues. Trimming removed 1 base from V and 8 bases from J; junction bases left unmatched: 8. The germline V gene encodes CDR1 MGHRA and CDR2 YSYEKL.

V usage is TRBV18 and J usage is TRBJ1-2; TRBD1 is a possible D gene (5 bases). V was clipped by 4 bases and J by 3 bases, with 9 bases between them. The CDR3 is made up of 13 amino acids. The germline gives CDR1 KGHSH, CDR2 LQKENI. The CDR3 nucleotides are TGTGCCAGCTCACTCGACAGCGACTATGGCTACACCTTC. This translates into CASSLDSDYGYTF. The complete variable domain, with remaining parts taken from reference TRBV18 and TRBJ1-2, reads NAGVMQNPRHLVRRRGQEARLRCSPMKGHSHVYWYRQLPEEGLKFMVYLQKENIIDESGMPKERFSAEFPKEGPSILRIQQVVRGDSAAYFCASSLDSDYGYTFGSGTRLTVV.

Here the CDR3 DNA reads TGTGCCAGCAGCAACGAAGGGAGAGGCTACGAGCAGTACTTC. Encoded protein: CASSNEGRGYEQYF. The chain uses TRBV21-1 and TRBJ2-7; the table's D call, TRBD2, has no DNA check behind it. TRBV21-1 is noted as a pseudogene. The CDR3 covers 14 residues.

CDR3 coding DNA: TGTGCCAGCAGTTTAGGAGGGTACGGCTATGGCTACACCTTC. It translates to CASSLGGYGYGYTF. This chain connects TRBV27 to TRBJ1-2, with D hard to call. Germline V gene data show CDR1 as MNHEY and CDR2 as SMNVEV (reference sequence). V dropped 2 bases and J dropped 4 bases, with 11 bases sitting between them. The CDR3 runs 14 residues.

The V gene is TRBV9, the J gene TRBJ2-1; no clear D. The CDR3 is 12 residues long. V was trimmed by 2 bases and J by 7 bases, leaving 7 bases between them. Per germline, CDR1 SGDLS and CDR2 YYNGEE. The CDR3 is CASSVAFNEQFF. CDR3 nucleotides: TGTGCCAGCAGCGTTGCATTTAATGAGCAGTTCTTC. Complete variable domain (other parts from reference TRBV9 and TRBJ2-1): DSGVTQTPKHLITATGQRVTLRCSPRSGDLSVYWYQQSLDQGLQFLIQYYNGEERAKGNILERFSAQQFPDLHSELNLSSLELGDSALYFCASSVAFNEQFFGPGTRLTVL.

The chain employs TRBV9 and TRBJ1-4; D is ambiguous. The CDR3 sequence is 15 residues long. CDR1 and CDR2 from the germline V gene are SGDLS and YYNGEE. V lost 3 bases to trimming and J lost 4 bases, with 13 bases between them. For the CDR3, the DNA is TGTGCCAGCAGCGAGGCCCCCTGGGGTAATGAAAAACTGTTTTTT. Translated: CASSEAPWGNEKLFF.

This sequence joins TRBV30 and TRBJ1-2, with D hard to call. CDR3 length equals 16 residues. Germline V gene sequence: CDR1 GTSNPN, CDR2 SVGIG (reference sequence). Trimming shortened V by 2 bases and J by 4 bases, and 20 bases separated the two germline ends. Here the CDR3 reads CAWSLNVAVSPYGYTF. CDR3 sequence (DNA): TGTGCCTGGAGTCTCAATGTGGCAGTGTCCCCCTATGGCTACACCTTC.

CDR3 coding DNA: TGCGCCAGCAGCTTGGAAGCGCCCGGAGATACGCAGTATTTT. Amino acid sequence: CASSLEAPGDTQYF. This chain joins TRBV5-1 and TRBJ2-3; D is undetermined. Germline CDR1 is SGHRS and CDR2 is YFSETQ. CDR3 length: 14 amino acids. Trimming left V 0 bases short and J 5 bases short, with 10 bases between.

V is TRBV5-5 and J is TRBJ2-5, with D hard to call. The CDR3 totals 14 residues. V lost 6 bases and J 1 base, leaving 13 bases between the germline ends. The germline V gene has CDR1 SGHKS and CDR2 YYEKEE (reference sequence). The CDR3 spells CASTPVRSQETQYF. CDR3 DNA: TGTGCCAGCACCCCGGTACGCAGCCAAGAGACCCAGTACTTC.

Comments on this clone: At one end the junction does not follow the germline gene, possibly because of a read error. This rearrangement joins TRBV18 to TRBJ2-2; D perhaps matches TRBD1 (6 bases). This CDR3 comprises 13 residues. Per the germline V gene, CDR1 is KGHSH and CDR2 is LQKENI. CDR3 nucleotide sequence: TGTGCCAGACGGACAGATCCTCACCGGGGAGCTGTTTTT. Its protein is CARRTDPHRGAVF.

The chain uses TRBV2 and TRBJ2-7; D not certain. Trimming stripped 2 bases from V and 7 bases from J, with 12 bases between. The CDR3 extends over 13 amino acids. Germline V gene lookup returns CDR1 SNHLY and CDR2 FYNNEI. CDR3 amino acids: CASSERATWEQYF. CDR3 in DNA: TGTGCCAGCAGTGAAAGGGCCACCTGGGAGCAGTACTTC.

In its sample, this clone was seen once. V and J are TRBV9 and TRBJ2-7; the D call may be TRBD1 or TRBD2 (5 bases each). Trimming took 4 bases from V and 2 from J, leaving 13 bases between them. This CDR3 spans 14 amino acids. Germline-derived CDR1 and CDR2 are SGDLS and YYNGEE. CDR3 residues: CASSPRVGAYEQYF. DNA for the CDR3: TGTGCCAGCAGCCCCAGGGTCGGGGCCTACGAGCAGTACTTC.

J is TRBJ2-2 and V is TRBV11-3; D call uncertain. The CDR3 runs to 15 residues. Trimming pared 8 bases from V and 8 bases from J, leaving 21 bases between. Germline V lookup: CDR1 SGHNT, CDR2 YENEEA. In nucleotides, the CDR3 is TGTGCCAGCTCCCTCGGCGGTCCTTTGGGGGGGGAGCTGTTTTTT. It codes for CASSLGGPLGGELFF.

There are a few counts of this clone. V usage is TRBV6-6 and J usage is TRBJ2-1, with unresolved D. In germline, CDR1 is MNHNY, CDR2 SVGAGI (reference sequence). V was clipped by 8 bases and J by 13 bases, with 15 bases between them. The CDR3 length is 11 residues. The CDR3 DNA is TGTGCCAGCCGCTCGACCGCCCCTCAGTTCTTC. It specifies CASRSTAPQFF.

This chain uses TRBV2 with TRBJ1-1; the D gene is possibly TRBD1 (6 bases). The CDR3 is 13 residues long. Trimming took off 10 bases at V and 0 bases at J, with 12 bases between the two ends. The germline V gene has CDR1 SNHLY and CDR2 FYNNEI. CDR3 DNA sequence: TGTGCCACTGGGGGCACTTTGAACACTGAAGCTTTCTTT. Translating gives CATGGTLNTEAFF.

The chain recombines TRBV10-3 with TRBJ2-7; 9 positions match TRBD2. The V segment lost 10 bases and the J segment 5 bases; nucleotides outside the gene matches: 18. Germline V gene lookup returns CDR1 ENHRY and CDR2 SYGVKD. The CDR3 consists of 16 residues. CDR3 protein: CASAATAREGRNEQYF. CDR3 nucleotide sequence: TGTGCCAGCGCCGCGACCGCGCGGGAGGGGAGGAACGAGCAGTACTTC.

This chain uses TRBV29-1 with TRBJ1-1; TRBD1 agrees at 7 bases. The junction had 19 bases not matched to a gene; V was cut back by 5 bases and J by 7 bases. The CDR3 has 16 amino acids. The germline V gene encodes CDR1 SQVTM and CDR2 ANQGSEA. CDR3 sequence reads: CSVSRGLLVGRNEAFF. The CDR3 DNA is TGCAGCGTTAGTAGGGGGCTCTTGGTAGGGAGGAATGAAGCTTTCTTT.

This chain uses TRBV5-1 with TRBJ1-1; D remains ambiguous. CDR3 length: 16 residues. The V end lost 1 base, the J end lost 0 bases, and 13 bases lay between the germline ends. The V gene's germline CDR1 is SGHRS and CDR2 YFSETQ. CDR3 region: CASSLPGNNMNTEAFF. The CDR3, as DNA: TGCGCCAGCAGCTTGCCAGGAAATAACATGAACACTGAAGCTTTCTTT.

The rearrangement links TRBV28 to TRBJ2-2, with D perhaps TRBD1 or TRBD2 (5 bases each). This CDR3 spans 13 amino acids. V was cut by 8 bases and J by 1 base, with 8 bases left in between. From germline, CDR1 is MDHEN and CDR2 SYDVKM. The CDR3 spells CASEGRNTGELFF. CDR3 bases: TGTGCCAGCGAGGGACGGAACACCGGGGAGCTGTTTTTT.

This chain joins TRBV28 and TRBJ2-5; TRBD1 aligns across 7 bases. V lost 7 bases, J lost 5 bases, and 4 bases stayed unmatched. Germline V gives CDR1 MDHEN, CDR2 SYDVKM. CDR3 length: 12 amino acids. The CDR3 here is CASTGTVETQYF. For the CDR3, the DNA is TGTGCCAGCACCGGGACAGTGGAGACCCAGTACTTC.

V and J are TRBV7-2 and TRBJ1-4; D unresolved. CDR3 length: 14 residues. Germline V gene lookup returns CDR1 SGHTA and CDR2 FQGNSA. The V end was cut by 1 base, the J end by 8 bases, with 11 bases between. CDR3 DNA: TGTGCCAGCAGCTTAGGCGGCACGGGGGAAAAACTGTTTTTT. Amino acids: CASSLGGTGEKLFF. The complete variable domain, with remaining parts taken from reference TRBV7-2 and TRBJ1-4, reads GAGVSQSPSNKVTEKGKDVELRCDPISGHTALYWYRQSLGQGLEFLIYFQGNSAPDKSGLPSDRFSAERTGGSVSTLTIQRTQQEDSAVYLCASSLGGTGEKLFFGSGTQLSVL.

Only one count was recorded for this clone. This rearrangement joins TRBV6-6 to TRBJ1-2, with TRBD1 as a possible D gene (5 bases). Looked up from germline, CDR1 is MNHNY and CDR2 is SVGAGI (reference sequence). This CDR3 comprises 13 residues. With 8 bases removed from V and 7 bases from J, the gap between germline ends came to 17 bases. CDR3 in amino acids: CASSHLGTSGYTF. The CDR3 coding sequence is TGTGCCAGCTCTCACCTCGGGACGTCTGGCTACACCTTC.

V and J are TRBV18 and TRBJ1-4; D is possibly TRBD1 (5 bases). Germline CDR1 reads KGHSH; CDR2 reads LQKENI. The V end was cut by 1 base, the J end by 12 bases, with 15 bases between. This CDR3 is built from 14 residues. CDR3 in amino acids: CASSPHAVGVELFF. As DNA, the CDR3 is TGTGCCAGCTCACCACATGCCGTGGGGGTGGAACTGTTTTTT.

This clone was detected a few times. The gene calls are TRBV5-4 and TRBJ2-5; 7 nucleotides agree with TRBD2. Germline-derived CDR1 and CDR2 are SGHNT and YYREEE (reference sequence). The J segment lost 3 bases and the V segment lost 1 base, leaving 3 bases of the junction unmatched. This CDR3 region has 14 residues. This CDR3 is CASSLPAGKETQYF. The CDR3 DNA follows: TGTGCCAGCAGCTTGCCAGCGGGGAAAGAGACCCAGTACTTC. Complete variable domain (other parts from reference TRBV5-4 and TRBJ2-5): ETGVTQSPTHLIKTRGQQVTLRCSSQSGHNTVSWYQQALGQGPQFIFQYYREEENGRGNFPPRFSGLQFPNYSSELNVNALELDDSALYLCASSLPAGKETQYFGPGTRLLVL.

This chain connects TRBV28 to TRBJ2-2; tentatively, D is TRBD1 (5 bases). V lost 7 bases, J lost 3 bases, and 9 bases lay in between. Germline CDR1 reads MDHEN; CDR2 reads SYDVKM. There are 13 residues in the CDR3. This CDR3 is CASKVRDTGELFF. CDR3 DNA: TGTGCCAGCAAAGTCAGGGACACCGGGGAGCTGTTTTTT.